This T cell receptor beta chain is drawn from a study of control samples from healthy donors and cancer patients. CDR3 length: 19 residues. V was cut by 3 bases and J by 2 bases, with 23 bases left in between. Germline V gives CDR1 KGHSH, CDR2 LQKENI. Sequencing was performed with immunoSEQ multiplex PCR; in TCRdb, only in-frame clones are kept and a portion is missing. This sample has roughly 150,000 clones; 80% to 95% occur once, and the top ten carry less than 0.75%. The sequence was obtained from a woman aged 25 to 45 in good health. Source material: blood. This rearrangement joins TRBV18 to TRBJ1-5, with a weak D call TRBD1 (6 bases). The CDR3 here is CASSPGGRGPNEGNQPQHF. The DNA of the CDR3 is TGTGCCAGCTCACCGGGGGGCAGGGGACCTAATGAAGGCAATCAGCCCCAGCATTTT.